This T cell receptor (beta chain) was documented in a study of regulatory T cells in long-lasting Graves disease. Study outcomes and limitations: Persistent disease was characterized by preferential usage of TRBV28, TRBJ1-2 and TRBJ2-5. Accuracy may have suffered from the small sample size.

This clonotype came up many times. Its antigen is unidentified. Combining iRepertoire HTBI primers with Arm-PCR of CDR3 regions, the authors built TCR beta libraries. MiXCR, run by TCRdb on the multiplex PCR reads, gives a single entry per CDR3 protein. The repertoire holds 520,000 or so distinct CDR3 sequences, around 12% seen once, with over 7% in the top ten. The germline gives CDR1 SSHAT, CDR2 FNYEAQ (reference sequence). CDR3 length equals 13 residues. V was pared by 5 bases and J by 5 bases, with 13 bases between. Time point reported: newly diagnosed GD, antithyroid drugs for less than 3 months. Generation of the TCR library employed RNA extracted from PBMCs. This sample was shared with a second study, whose subject was T cells in Graves' hyperthyroidism and ophthalmopathy. That source reports: Before onset, by a median of about seven months, the model predicted ophthalmopathy.

Sequencing was performed on peripheral blood mononuclear cells (PBMCs), taken at new diagnosis, from a patient treated with antithyroid drugs. The sequence derives from a woman under 40 with Graves disease. The V gene is TRBV7-7, the J gene TRBJ2-7; D is ambiguous. The CDR3 loop reads CASSPTIGDEQYF. In DNA, the CDR3 is TGTGCCAGCAGCCCTACCATCGGCGACGAGCAGTACTTC.